This TCR beta chain stems from a study of shared clonotypes between healthy human individuals (dated by TCRdb to 2018 to 2021). With regard to the full study: Three men and two women, aged 18 to 49 years, made up the cohort. For each donor, CD4 naive and CD4 memory were each run on three plates, CD8 naive on two plates, and CD8 memory on one plate. To estimate repertoire size and how much clonotype sharing occurs between individuals, the study deeply sequenced the blood TCR repertoires of about 5 healthy adults. Different laboratories and diverse techniques were used to prepare libraries and sequence TCR repertoires, to increase sequencing depth and limit assay-specific biases. Each donor's leukapheresis produced roughly between roughly 0.85 and 10 billion PBMCs. What the work shows at the level of the full study, not this receptor alone: Compared with non-shared clonotypes, clonotypes shared by all four sorted-subset donors had higher generation probabilities. The small number of donors limited the genetic and exposure-history diversity represented. Pairwise subsampling led to the expectation that sequencing depth would affect the degree of clonotype sharing among donors. When a few donors were compared, the shared fraction of clonotypes was about 5.4% for naive CD4, roughly 3.3% for naive CD8, 2.3% for memory CD4, and 0.35% to 0.4% for memory CD8. Naive subsets generally had larger estimated clonotype richness than memory subsets. Rarefaction of sorted-subset datasets indicated incomplete sequencing despite the large sequencing depth. Sampling was restricted to blood, and TCR repertoires in tissue are likely to differ from TCR repertoires in blood.

Using the deep immunoSEQ assay, TCR CDR3 regions were amplified from genomic DNA by multiplex PCR. Extracted genomic DNA from each cell subset was spread evenly across all wells of several immunoSEQ 96-well plates, with each plate serving as a replicate. For sorted subsets, each replicate PCR was loaded with roughly 200 ng genomic DNA, equivalent to 30,000 to 35,000 T cell genomes. Purified libraries were quantified with a Qubit 3.0 fluorometer, sized on a Bioanalyzer 2100, and re-quantified with the KAPA Library Quantification kit. A separate single-read 150-cycle Illumina NextSeq 550 flow cell was used to sequence each immunoSEQ 96-well plate. Per the original workflow: Because the immunoSEQ output included only junctional sequences and no quality scores, the filtering could not be the same as the filtering used for full-length reads. Sequences were annotated with PyIR, a Python wrapper for IgBLAST v1.9, and V/J genes and CDR3 were assigned using IMGT germline references. Reads with weak V/J assignments (E-value above 1e-6), missing CDR3, stop codons, out-of-frame junctions, or ambiguous translated residues were removed. V3J clonotypes were defined as sequences sharing the same inferred V gene, J gene, and CDR3 amino acid sequence. To compute the percentage overlap between repertoires, the number of shared unique clonotypes was divided by the size of the smaller repertoire. RTK rarefaction, the Chao1 estimator, and Recon v2.1 estimates of unobserved clonotypes were used to assess repertoire richness. For all TCRbeta clonotypes obtained by the gDNA method from four donors, generation probabilities were computed with OLGA. TCRdb took this table from immuneACCESS and kept in-frame rearrangements with V and J called. Such tables lack part of the clones; where checked against another copy, unresolved V genes explain under half of the gap, and the rest is unexplained. V, J and clone size are taken as reported in that table, and D and trimming were inferred from the DNA itself. This sample gives about 2.1 million clones in total; approximately 92% of them show up just once. The ten largest clones add up to around 1.7% of the sample.

This clone came up once. The specificity of this receptor is unknown. Base qualities are not provided; no much larger clone lies one nucleotide away. Spanning cysteine to phenylalanine, the CDR3 consists of 13 amino acids. The only DNA kept is the CDR3, 39 bases in frame from the first base. CDR1 MNHEY and CDR2 SMNVEV were looked up in the germline V gene (reference sequence). V gives up 6 bases and J gives up 4 bases, and the segment between their germline ends measures 12 bases. For the CD8 naive samples, CD45RO-negative cells were positively selected for CCR7, yielding a CD45RA+CCR7+ population from which TemRA cells were excluded. Donors were healthy HIV-negative adults with no recently reported acute infections or vaccinations. All donors were Caucasian adults living in Nashville, Tennessee, USA. Blood was collected by leukapheresis, and PBMCs were isolated by Ficoll-Histopaque density gradient centrifugation and then cryopreserved in liquid nitrogen vapor phase. Analytical flow cytometry was used to check the purity and quantity of every magnetically sorted T cell population. From each sorted fraction, genomic DNA was isolated and quantified by UV absorbance on a Nanodrop 2000c.

This clonotype originated in a man between 18 and 29 years old in good health. Some clones in this sample may be carry-over from other donors' samples. The rearranged segments are TRBV27 and TRBJ1-1, with a weak D call of TRBD1 (5 bases match). The specimen sequenced was naive CD8+ T cells from PBMCs. The cell subset or site label here, explained by the study, means: CD45RA+CCR7+. The DNA reads as follows: TGTGCCAGCAGGGGGCTTTACAGCACTGAAGCTTTCTTT. Protein translation: CASRGLYSTEAFF.